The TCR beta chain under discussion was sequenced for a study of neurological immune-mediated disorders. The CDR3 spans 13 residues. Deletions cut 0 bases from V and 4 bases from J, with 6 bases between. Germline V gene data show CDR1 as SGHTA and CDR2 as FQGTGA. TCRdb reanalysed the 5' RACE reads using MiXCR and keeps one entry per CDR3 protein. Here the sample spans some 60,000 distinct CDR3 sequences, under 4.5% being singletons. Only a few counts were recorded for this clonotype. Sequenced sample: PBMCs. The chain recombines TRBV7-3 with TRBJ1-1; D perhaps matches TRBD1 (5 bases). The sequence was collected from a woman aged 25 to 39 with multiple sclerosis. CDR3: CASSLTRGTEAFF. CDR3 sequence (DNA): TGTGCCAGCAGCTTAACGAGGGGCACTGAAGCTTTCTTT.